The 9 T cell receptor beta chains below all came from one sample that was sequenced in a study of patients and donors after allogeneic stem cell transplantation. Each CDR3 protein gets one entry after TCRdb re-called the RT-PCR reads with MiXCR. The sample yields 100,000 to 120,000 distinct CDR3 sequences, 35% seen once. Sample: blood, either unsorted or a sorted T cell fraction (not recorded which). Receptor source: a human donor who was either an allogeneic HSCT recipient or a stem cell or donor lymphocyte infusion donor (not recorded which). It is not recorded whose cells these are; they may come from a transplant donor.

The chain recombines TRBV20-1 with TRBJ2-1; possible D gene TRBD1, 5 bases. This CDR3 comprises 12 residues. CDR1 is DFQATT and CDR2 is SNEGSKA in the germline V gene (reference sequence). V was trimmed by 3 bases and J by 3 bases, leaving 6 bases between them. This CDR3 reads CSARDNYNEQFF. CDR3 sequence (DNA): TGCAGTGCTAGGGACAACTACAATGAGCAGTTCTTC.

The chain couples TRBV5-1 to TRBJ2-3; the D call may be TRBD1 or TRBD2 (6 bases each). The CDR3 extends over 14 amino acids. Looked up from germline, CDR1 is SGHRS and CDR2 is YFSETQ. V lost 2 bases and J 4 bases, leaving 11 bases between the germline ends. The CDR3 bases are TGCGCCAGCAGCTTTGCGGGACAAGCAGATACGCAGTATTTT. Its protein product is CASSFAGQADTQYF.

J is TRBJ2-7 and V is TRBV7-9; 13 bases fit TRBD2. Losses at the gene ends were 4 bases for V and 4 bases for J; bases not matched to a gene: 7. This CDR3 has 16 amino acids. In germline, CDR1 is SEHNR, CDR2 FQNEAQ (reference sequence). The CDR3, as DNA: TGTGCCAGCAGCTCCAAAGGACTAGCGGGAGTTTACGAGCAGTACTTC. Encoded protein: CASSSKGLAGVYEQYF.

As DNA, the CDR3 is TGTGCCAGCAGCTTAGGGTGGTACAATGAGCAGTTCTTC. Amino acid sequence: CASSLGWYNEQFF. The rearrangement links TRBV7-3 to TRBJ2-1; the D is unclear. Germline CDR1 SGHTA, CDR2 FQGTGA. This CDR3 spans 13 amino acids. V was cut by 2 bases and J by 4 bases, with 6 bases left in between.

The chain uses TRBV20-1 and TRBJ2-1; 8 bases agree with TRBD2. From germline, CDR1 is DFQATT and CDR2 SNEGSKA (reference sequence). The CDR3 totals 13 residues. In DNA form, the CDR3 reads TGCAGGGACCGGGGGGGTCCTTTCGATGAGCAGTTCTTC. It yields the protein CRDRGGPFDEQFF.

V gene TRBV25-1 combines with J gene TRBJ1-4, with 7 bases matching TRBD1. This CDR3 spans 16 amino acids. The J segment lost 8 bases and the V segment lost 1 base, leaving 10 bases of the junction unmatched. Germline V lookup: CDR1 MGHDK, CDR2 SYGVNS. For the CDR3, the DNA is TGTGCCAGCAGTGAATGGTTAGGGCAGGGGGGCGAAAAACTGTTTTTT. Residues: CASSEWLGQGGEKLFF.

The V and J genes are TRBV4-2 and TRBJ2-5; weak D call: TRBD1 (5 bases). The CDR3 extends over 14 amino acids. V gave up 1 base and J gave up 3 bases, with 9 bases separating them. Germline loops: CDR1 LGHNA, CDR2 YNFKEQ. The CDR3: CASSQAGREETQYF. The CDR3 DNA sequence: TGTGCCAGCAGCCAAGCGGGCAGGGAAGAGACCCAGTACTTC.

The chain's CDR3 is CASSQDPHQPQHF. CDR3 coding DNA: TGCGCCAGCAGCCAAGATCCCCACCAGCCCCAGCATTTT. The J gene is TRBJ1-5, the V gene TRBV4-3, with no clear D. Germline V gives CDR1 LGHNA, CDR2 YSLEER. The CDR3 sequence is 13 residues long. Trimming left V 0 bases short and J 7 bases short, with 7 bases between.

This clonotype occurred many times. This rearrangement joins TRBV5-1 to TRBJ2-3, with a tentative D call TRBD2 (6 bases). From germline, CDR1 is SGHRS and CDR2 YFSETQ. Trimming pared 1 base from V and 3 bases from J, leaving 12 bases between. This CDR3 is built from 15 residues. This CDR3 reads CASSLQASGTDTQYF. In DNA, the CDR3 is TGCGCCAGCAGCTTGCAGGCCAGCGGGACAGATACGCAGTATTTT.